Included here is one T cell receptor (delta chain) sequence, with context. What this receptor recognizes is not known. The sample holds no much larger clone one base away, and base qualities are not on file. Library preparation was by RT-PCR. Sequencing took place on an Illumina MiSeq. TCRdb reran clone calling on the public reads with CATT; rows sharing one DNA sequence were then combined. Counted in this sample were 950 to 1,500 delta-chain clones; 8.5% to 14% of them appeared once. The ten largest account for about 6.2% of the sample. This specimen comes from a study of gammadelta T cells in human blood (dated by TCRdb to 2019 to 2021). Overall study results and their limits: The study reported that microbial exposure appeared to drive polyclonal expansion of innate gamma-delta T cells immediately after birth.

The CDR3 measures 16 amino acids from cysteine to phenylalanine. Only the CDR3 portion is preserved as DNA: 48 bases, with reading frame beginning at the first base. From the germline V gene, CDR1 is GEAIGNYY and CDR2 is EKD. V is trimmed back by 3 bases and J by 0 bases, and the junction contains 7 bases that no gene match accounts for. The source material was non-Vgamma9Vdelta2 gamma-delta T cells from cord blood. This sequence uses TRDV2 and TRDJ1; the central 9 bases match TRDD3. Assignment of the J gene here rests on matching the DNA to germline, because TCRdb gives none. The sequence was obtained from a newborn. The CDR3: CACDPWGIPYTDKLIF. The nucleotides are TGTGCCTGTGACCCCTGGGGGATTCCGTACACCGATAAACTCATCTTT.